Following are 30 T cell receptor beta chains from one sample sequenced in a study of PD-1 blockade in classical Hodgkin lymphoma. Brentuximab vedotin exposure varied, and every patient relapsed after autologous stem cell transplantation. TCRdb's copy holds only in-frame clones and misses some; the assay was immunoSEQ multiplex PCR. The sample lists tens of thousands of clones, roughly 85% occurring once. The sample in question was peripheral blood mononuclear cells (PBMCs), obtained before the second cycle of nivolumab. The receptors derive from a human donor with classical Hodgkin lymphoma.

This chain links TRBV19 with TRBJ1-5, with TRBD1 identical over 11 bases. The CDR3 spans 20 residues. J lost 3 bases, V lost 4 bases, and 17 bases had no gene match. Germline V gene sequence: CDR1 LNHDA, CDR2 SQIVND (reference sequence). The CDR3 bases are TGTGCCAGTAGTACACCGGGGGGACAGGGGGGCCCCTGGGACAATCAGCCCCAGCATTTT. The encoded protein is CASSTPGGQGGPWDNQPQHF.

The V call is TRBV28, the J call TRBJ2-3; TRBD2 matches 11 bases. The CDR3 is 16 amino acids. Germline lookup yields CDR1 MDHEN and CDR2 SYDVKM. The J segment lost 5 bases and the V segment lost 5 bases, leaving 9 bases of the junction unmatched. This CDR3 reads CASSVFSGGAIDTQYF. The CDR3 DNA is TGTGCCAGCAGTGTCTTTAGCGGGGGGGCTATAGATACGCAGTATTTT.

The DNA of the CDR3 is TGTGCCAGCAGCCAATTAGGGACAGGTCCCGAAAAACTGTTTTTT. This sequence encodes CASSQLGTGPEKLFF. The rearrangement uses TRBV5-4 and TRBJ1-4; TRBD1 matches 8 bases. Looked up from germline, CDR1 is SGHNT and CDR2 is YYREEE (reference sequence). The CDR3 contains 15 residues. The trim removed 4 bases at V and 8 bases at J, leaving 10 bases unmatched.

The genes are TRBV11-2 and TRBJ1-1; D might be TRBD1 (5 bases). Germline V gene lookup returns CDR1 SGHAT and CDR2 FQNNGV. The V and J ends lost 4 bases and 1 base respectively, with 13 bases between them. This CDR3 has 15 amino acids. CDR3 sequence: CASSWGRMKNTEAFF. The DNA for the CDR3 is TGTGCCAGCAGCTGGGGACGGATGAAGAACACTGAAGCTTTCTTT.

This clone was seen once. The V gene is TRBV13, the J gene TRBJ2-1; 7 nucleotides align to TRBD2. This CDR3 has 16 amino acids. CDR1 and CDR2 from the germline V gene are PRHDT and FYEKMQ (reference sequence). V gave up 1 base and J gave up 4 bases; unmatched junction bases: 7. CDR3 coding DNA: TGTGCCAGCAGCTTAGTGAGGGCGGGGGTATACAATGAGCAGTTCTTC. Protein product: CASSLVRAGVYNEQFF.

This rearrangement joins TRBV5-4 to TRBJ1-2, with a tentative D call TRBD1 (5 bases). Trimming took off 0 bases at V and 6 bases at J, with 15 bases between the two ends. In germline, CDR1 is SGHNT, CDR2 YYREEE (reference sequence). The CDR3 spans 15 residues. The CDR3 DNA follows: TGTGCCAGCAGCTTGGCCGTCGGCCCACAGGATGGCTACACCTTC. This sequence encodes CASSLAVGPQDGYTF.

V and J are TRBV18 and TRBJ2-3, with 14 bases fitting TRBD2. The germline V gene encodes CDR1 KGHSH and CDR2 LQKENI. The CDR3 is 18 amino acids. Germline trimming cut 6 bases from V and 1 base from J; bases unmatched to any gene: 9. The DNA of the CDR3 is TGTGCCAGCTCTCCGGGACTAGCGGGAGTTGGTGGCACAGATACGCAGTATTTT. This codes for CASSPGLAGVGGTDTQYF.

The genes are TRBV5-4 and TRBJ1-1; D not resolved. Germline V gene lookup returns CDR1 SGHNT and CDR2 YYREEE (reference sequence). Deletions cut 0 bases from V and 1 base from J, with 7 bases between. This CDR3 is built from 14 residues. DNA of the CDR3: TGTGCCAGCAGCTTGGGACGGCAGAACACTGAAGCTTTCTTT. This codes for CASSLGRQNTEAFF.

The rearrangement joins TRBV13 to TRBJ1-4, with TRBD1 identical over 7 bases. V was pared by 5 bases and J by 3 bases, with 6 bases of the junction left unmatched. CDR1 is PRHDT, CDR2 FYEKMQ, per germline (reference sequence). The CDR3 loop spans 15 amino acids. CDR3 in amino acids: CASSTDRAANEKLFF. As DNA, the CDR3 is TGTGCCAGCAGCACAGACAGGGCGGCTAATGAAAAACTGTTTTTT.

J is TRBJ1-5 and V is TRBV28; TRBD1 aligns across 11 bases. CDR3 size: 15 residues. The trim removed 7 bases at V and 5 bases at J, leaving 7 bases unmatched. Germline CDR1 is MDHEN and CDR2 is SYDVKM. CDR3 protein: CASNSGQGGDQPQHF. The CDR3 DNA reads TGTGCCAGCAACTCGGGACAGGGGGGGGATCAGCCCCAGCATTTT.

The rearrangement uses TRBV7-3 and TRBJ2-1, with 11 nucleotides matching TRBD2. Germline loops: CDR1 SGHTA, CDR2 FQGTGA. The CDR3 has 17 residues. J lost 4 bases, V lost 5 bases, and 10 bases had no gene match. CDR3 sequence reads: CASSQGTSGRGYNEQFF. Written as DNA, the CDR3 is TGTGCCAGCAGCCAGGGGACTAGCGGAAGGGGTTACAATGAGCAGTTCTTC. Full variable domain (missing parts from reference TRBV7-3 and TRBJ2-1): GAGVSQTPSNKVTEKGKYVELRCDPISGHTALYWYRQSLGQGPEFLIYFQGTGAADDSGLPNDRFFAVRPEGSVSTLKIQRTERGDSAVYLCASSQGTSGRGYNEQFFGPGTRLTVL.

This chain connects TRBV5-1 to TRBJ2-1; 11 bases are a match to TRBD2. Per the germline V gene, CDR1 is SGHRS and CDR2 is YFSETQ. V was pared by 4 bases and J by 8 bases, with 8 bases of the junction left unmatched. The CDR3 length is 15 residues. Here the CDR3 reads CASSGWTSGFHEQFF. The DNA of the CDR3 is TGCGCCAGCAGCGGATGGACTAGCGGGTTCCATGAGCAGTTCTTC.

The rearrangement joins TRBV4-3 to TRBJ2-5; the match to TRBD1 covers 8 bases. The trim removed 1 base at V and 5 bases at J, leaving 6 bases unmatched. The V gene's germline CDR1 is LGHNA and CDR2 YSLEER. The CDR3 runs to 15 residues. The chain's CDR3 is CASSQGYRGVETQYF. The CDR3 nucleotides read TGCGCCAGCAGCCAAGGGTACAGGGGGGTTGAGACCCAGTACTTC.

This chain uses TRBV20-1 with TRBJ1-2; D call uncertain. The CDR3 covers 11 residues. CDR1 DFQATT and CDR2 SNEGSKA come from the germline V gene (reference sequence). With 4 bases removed from V and 1 base from J, the gap between germline ends came to 4 bases. The CDR3 region has the DNA TGCAGTGCTACCGTTAACTATGGCTACACCTTC. Encoded protein: CSATVNYGYTF.

This clone has just one count. The chain combines TRBV7-9 with TRBJ2-3, with TRBD1 matching over 8 bases. The V gene's germline CDR1 is SEHNR and CDR2 FQNEAQ (reference sequence). The V and J ends lost 3 bases and 7 bases, in that order; junction bases with no gene match: 6. CDR3 length: 14 amino acids. The CDR3 sequence is CASSLGQEPHTQYF. CDR3 nucleotides: TGTGCCAGCAGCTTGGGACAGGAACCTCATACGCAGTATTTT.

This clone is categorized as medium-sized. The rearrangement joins TRBV9 to TRBJ2-7, with D possibly called TRBD1 or TRBD2 (5 bases each). With 5 bases removed from V and 3 bases from J, the gap between germline ends came to 12 bases. CDR3 length: 13 residues. Germline V gives CDR1 SGDLS, CDR2 YYNGEE. CDR3 in amino acids: CASSPGTSYEQYF. The DNA of the CDR3 is TGTGCCAGCAGTCCCGGGACCAGCTACGAGCAGTACTTC.

By share of the sample, this clone is medium-sized. The chain has TRBV28 and TRBJ2-1; D unclear. Germline assignment: CDR1 MDHEN and CDR2 SYDVKM. CDR3 length: 15 residues. Trimming took 1 base from V and 0 from J, leaving 7 bases between them. The CDR3 region is CASSLLSSSYNEQFF. CDR3 coding DNA: TGTGCCAGCAGTTTATTGTCTAGCTCCTACAATGAGCAGTTCTTC.

J is TRBJ1-1 and V is TRBV11-3; D not certain. The CDR3 runs 16 residues. V lost 5 bases and J 3 bases, leaving 19 bases between the germline ends. Germline values: CDR1 SGHNT, CDR2 YENEEA. Written as DNA, the CDR3 is TGTGCCAGCAGCCCGAACCCCGTGTTCGGGGACACTGAAGCTTTCTTT. It is translated as CASSPNPVFGDTEAFF. Variable domain in full (rest from reference TRBV11-3 and TRBJ1-1): EAGVVQSPRYKIIEKKQPVAFWCNPISGHNTLYWYLQNLGQGPELLIRYENEEAVDDSQLPKDRFSAERLKGVDSTLKIQPAELGDSAVYLCASSPNPVFGDTEAFFGQGTRLTVV.

DNA of the CDR3: TGCGCCAGCAGCTTGGTAGCGCGCACAGATACGCAGTATTTT. Amino acids: CASSLVARTDTQYF. The rearrangement uses TRBV5-1 and TRBJ2-3, with D perhaps matching TRBD2 (5 bases). Germline loops: CDR1 SGHRS, CDR2 YFSETQ. CDR3 length equals 14 residues. Trimming shortened V by 0 bases and J by 1 base, and 6 bases separated the two germline ends.

The chain joins TRBV5-1 to TRBJ1-1; a possible D gene is TRBD1 (5 bases). Germline CDR1 reads SGHRS; CDR2 reads YFSETQ. The CDR3 contains 13 residues. Trimming left V 3 bases short and J 3 bases short, with 9 bases between. This chain's CDR3 is CASSWTGDTEAFF. CDR3 sequence (DNA): TGCGCCAGCAGCTGGACGGGGGACACTGAAGCTTTCTTT.

This clone was detected only once. The chain combines TRBV5-1 with TRBJ1-2; D is unclear. The germline V gene has CDR1 SGHRS and CDR2 YFSETQ. The CDR3 length is 10 residues. The germline V and J ends were trimmed by 5 bases and 8 bases, with 7 bases remaining between them. DNA for the CDR3: TGCGCCAGCAGAAAACCGGGCTACACCTTC. Its protein is CASRKPGYTF.

In regard to this clone: Relative to the germline gene, one junction end is altered; a read error may explain this. In nucleotides, the CDR3 is TGTGCCAGCAGTCGACAGGGGTATCAGCCCCAGCATTTT. Translation: CASSRQGYQPQHF. The V gene is TRBV10-3, the J gene TRBJ1-5; 8 bases are shared with TRBD1. The CDR3 spans 13 residues. Germline CDR1 ENHRY, CDR2 SYGVKD.

The chain couples TRBV10-2 to TRBJ2-2; D may be TRBD2 (5 bases). The germline CDR1 and CDR2 sequences are WSHSY and SAAADI. V lost 7 bases to trimming and J lost 2 bases, with 14 bases between them. The CDR3 is 15 amino acids. The CDR3 spells CASKVSGVNTGELFF. The CDR3 DNA follows: TGCGCCAGCAAGGTCAGCGGAGTCAACACCGGGGAGCTGTTTTTT.

The J gene is TRBJ2-7, the V gene TRBV5-6; maybe TRBD2 (5 bases). This CDR3 comprises 13 residues. The germline CDR1 and CDR2 sequences are SGHDT and YYEEEE. V was cut by 1 base and J by 4 bases, with 9 bases left in between. DNA of the CDR3: TGTGCCAGCAGCTTGTTCGGGGAATACGAGCAGTACGTC. This sequence encodes CASSLFGEYEQYV.

The chain uses TRBV6-1 and TRBJ2-7; 8 nucleotides line up with TRBD2. V dropped 5 bases and J dropped 5; count of bases not matched to a gene: 8. CDR1 is MNHNS, CDR2 SASEGT, per germline. The CDR3 runs 14 residues. CDR3 DNA: TGTGCCAGCAGTACCCGGGAGGGGCGGCACGAGCAGTACGTC. Translated: CASSTREGRHEQYV.

This chain uses TRBV5-4 with TRBJ2-5; 7 positions agree with TRBD1. The CDR3 covers 16 residues. The trim removed 4 bases at V and 4 bases at J, leaving 13 bases unmatched. The germline V gene has CDR1 SGHNT and CDR2 YYREEE (reference sequence). CDR3 in DNA: TGTGCCAGCAGCCCAACGACAGGGTCGAAGGGAGAGACCCAGTACTTC. This gives the protein CASSPTTGSKGETQYF. Full variable domain (missing parts from reference TRBV5-4 and TRBJ2-5): ETGVTQSPTHLIKTRGQQVTLRCSSQSGHNTVSWYQQALGQGPQFIFQYYREEENGRGNFPPRFSGLQFPNYSSELNVNALELDDSALYLCASSPTTGSKGETQYFGPGTRLLVL.

The V call is TRBV5-4, the J call TRBJ2-1; possibly TRBD1 for D (5 bases). The germline V gene has CDR1 SGHNT and CDR2 YYREEE (reference sequence). Deletions cut 4 bases from V and 5 bases from J, with 16 bases between. The CDR3 loop spans 15 amino acids. The CDR3 nucleotides read TGTGCCAGCAGCAATGGCCTGGACAAACACAATGAGCAGTTCTTC. This translates into CASSNGLDKHNEQFF.

This clone was counted only a few times. The chain joins TRBV7-6 to TRBJ1-1; possible D gene TRBD1, 5 bases. Trimming took 1 base from V and 2 from J, leaving 11 bases between them. CDR3 length: 15 amino acids. In germline, CDR1 is SGHVS, CDR2 FNYEAQ. The CDR3 region has the DNA TGTGCCAGCAGCTTAGAGATGGGGGACAACACTGAAGCTTTCTTT. It translates to CASSLEMGDNTEAFF.

This chain connects TRBV7-2 to TRBJ1-1; TRBD1 is a possible D gene (6 bases). Germline values: CDR1 SGHTA, CDR2 FQGNSA. V lost 5 bases and J lost 4, with 14 bases in between. This CDR3 has 14 amino acids. CDR3 sequence: CASSPGHQGTEAFF. Written as DNA, the CDR3 is TGTGCCAGCAGCCCGGGACACCAGGGCACTGAAGCTTTCTTT. The variable domain in full, with the rest retrieved from reference TRBV7-2 and TRBJ1-1, is GAGVSQSPSNKVTEKGKDVELRCDPISGHTALYWYRQSLGQGLEFLIYFQGNSAPDKSGLPSDRFSAERTGGSVSTLTIQRTQQEDSAVYLCASSPGHQGTEAFFGQGTRLTVV.

V gene TRBV6-5 combines with J gene TRBJ2-3, with a tentative D call TRBD2 (6 bases). Germline CDR1 and CDR2: MNHEY and SVGAGI. The CDR3 is made up of 16 amino acids. V lost 0 bases and J 4 bases, leaving 14 bases between the germline ends. The CDR3 protein is CASSYSGGLGPDTQYF. As DNA, the CDR3 is TGTGCCAGCAGTTACTCGGGGGGATTGGGGCCAGATACGCAGTATTTT.